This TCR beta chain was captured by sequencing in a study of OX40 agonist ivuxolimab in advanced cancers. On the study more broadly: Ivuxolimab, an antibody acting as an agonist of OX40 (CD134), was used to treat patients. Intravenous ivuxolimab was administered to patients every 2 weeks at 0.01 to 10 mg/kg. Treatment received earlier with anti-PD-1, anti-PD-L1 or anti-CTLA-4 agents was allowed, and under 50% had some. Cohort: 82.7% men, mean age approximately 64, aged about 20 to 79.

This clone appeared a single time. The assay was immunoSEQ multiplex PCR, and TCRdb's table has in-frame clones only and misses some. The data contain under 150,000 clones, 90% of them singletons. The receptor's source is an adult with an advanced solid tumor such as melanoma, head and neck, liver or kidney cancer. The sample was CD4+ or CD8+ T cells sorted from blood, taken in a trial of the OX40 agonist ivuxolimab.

This chain's CDR3 is CASSLGTSGSPFTDTQYF. The CDR3 nucleotides are TGTGCCAGCAGTTTAGGGACTAGCGGGAGTCCCTTCACAGATACGCAGTATTTT. The V and J genes are TRBV27 and TRBJ2-3; 14 nucleotides line up with TRBD2. V gave up 2 bases and J gave up 2 bases; unmatched junction bases: 6. This CDR3 has 18 amino acids. Germline V gene sequence: CDR1 MNHEY, CDR2 SMNVEV (reference sequence).